The clone carrying this T cell receptor (beta chain) was counted between two and nine times. With a much larger clone just one base away, this may be a read error. Eligible hyperthyroidism cases comprised new diagnoses of under 2 months' duration in individuals aged 18 to 65. This CDR3 is built from 12 residues. Trimming removed 3 bases from V and 3 bases from J, with 6 bases in between. The data derive from a study of Graves' ophthalmopathy and Graves' hyperthyroidism. Amplifying from RNA transcripts, the study obtained TCR beta CDR3 regions. The library came from an HTBI-primed first-round RT-PCR and a second-round multiplex PCR. TCRdb redid the calling of the multiplex PCR reads with MiXCR, one entry per CDR3 protein. The sample contains approximately 1.2 million distinct CDR3 sequences, less than 45% of which appear only once.

Sequencing was performed on peripheral blood or thyroid tissue (not recorded which). The source is an adult man with Graves' hyperthyroidism. The chain couples TRBV12-3 or TRBV12-4 to TRBJ2-7; TRBD1 might be the D (5 bases). CDR3 in DNA: TGTGCCAGCAGTTTCGGACACTACGAGCAGTACTTC. It encodes CASSFGHYEQYF.